This entry features one T cell receptor beta chain sequence. What it binds is not known. Germline lookup yields CDR1 KGHSH and CDR2 LQKENI. This CDR3 is built from 14 residues. Trimming cost V 3 bases and J 2 bases, with 11 bases left between them. These data come from a study of cytomegalovirus exposure and HLA in healthy donors. Findings of the study overall: An assumption of roughly uniform sequencing depth across donors underlay the presence/absence analyses. Further analysis was carried out later, and it showed several of the most significant clusters appearing linked to common viral pathogens. Associated with cytomegalovirus, according to the listing, were around 160 TCR beta chains.

Whereas donors were nominally healthy upon sampling, unrecorded immune exposures were probable. Primers for the PCR totalled 60 Vbeta and 13 Jbeta. Clones were sequenced by immunoSEQ multiplex PCR, and TCRdb holds only the in-frame ones, with some missing. The data contain roughly 290,000 clones, 75% to 85% of them singletons. Material: PBMCs. The chain is built from TRBV18 and TRBJ2-7; no firm D call. This receptor was taken from a girl aged 2-10 years in good health and CMV-seronegative. The CDR3, as DNA: TGTGCCAGCTCACCGTGGGCCGGCACCTACGAGCAGTACTTC. It specifies CASSPWAGTYEQYF.